This TCR beta chain was obtained from a study of Graves' ophthalmopathy and Graves' hyperthyroidism. Pregnant or lactating patients and those with other autoimmune diseases or uncontrolled infections were excluded. Orbital computed tomography, thyroid ultrasound, TRAb, serum thyroxine and clinical symptoms formed the basis of diagnosis. The germline V gene has CDR1 ENHRY and CDR2 SYGVKD. The length of the CDR3 is 15 residues. J lost 3 bases, V lost 6 bases, and 9 bases had no gene match. The study amplified TCR beta CDR3 regions using RNA transcripts. A first-round RT-PCR used HTBI primers, followed by a second-round multiplex PCR. Each CDR3 protein is one row after TCRdb ran MiXCR on the multiplex PCR reads. The sample consists of around 1.1 million distinct CDR3 sequences, roughly two fifths of them appearing once.

This TCR came from an adult man with Graves' hyperthyroidism. This chain uses TRBV10-3 with TRBJ2-7; 9 bases map to TRBD1. Sequencing was done on a sample of peripheral blood or thyroid tissue (not recorded which). The CDR3 reads CAISSPDRGVYEQYF. As DNA, the CDR3 is TGTGCCATCAGCTCGCCGGACAGGGGTGTCTACGAGCAGTACTTC.